The 16 T cell receptor beta chains in this list originate from one sample, sequenced in a study of technical replicates of blood from several donors (dated by TCRdb to 2016 to 2017). To prepare the library, the immunoSEQ multiplex PCR assay was applied. The table comes from immuneACCESS by way of TCRdb, which keeps in-frame sequences with V and J called. Part of the clones is missing from these tables; in studies checked, under half for an unresolved V gene and the rest for unknown reasons. Here the sample has about 98,000 clones; nearly 97% occur a single time. The leading ten clones occupy roughly 0.2% of the sample. Sequencing input: T cells isolated from PBMCs. These receptors were obtained from a human donor in good health.

The gene calls are TRBV28 and TRBJ2-5, with TRBD2 as a possible D gene (6 bases). The CDR3 has 12 amino acids. Deletions cut 6 bases from V and 5 bases from J, with 10 bases between. In germline, CDR1 is MDHEN, CDR2 SYDVKM. As DNA, the CDR3 is TGTGCCAGCAGCCGGAGGGGTGAGACCCAGTACTTC. Its translation: CASSRRGETQYF.

This chain links TRBV18 with TRBJ2-1, with D maybe TRBD2 (6 bases). V lost 8 bases, J lost 8 bases, and 13 bases lay in between. Germline CDR1 is KGHSH and CDR2 is LQKENI. This CDR3 spans 12 amino acids. CDR3 sequence: CASAGQEDEQFF. CDR3 nucleotide sequence: TGTGCCAGCGCGGGGCAAGAGGATGAGCAGTTCTTC.

The rearrangement uses TRBV4-1 and TRBJ1-2; possibly TRBD1 for D (5 bases). Germline V CDR1 and CDR2: MGHRA, YSYEKL. V lost 1 base, J lost 7 bases, and 13 bases lay in between. The CDR3 extends over 14 amino acids. CDR3: CASSQGGGLGGYTF. The CDR3 DNA sequence: TGCGCCAGCAGCCAAGGGGGGGGACTGGGTGGCTACACCTTC.

The chain combines TRBV2 with TRBJ2-5; 13 bases fit TRBD2. The CDR3 loop spans 16 amino acids. V gave up 1 base and J gave up 7 bases; unmatched junction bases: 6. Germline V gene sequence: CDR1 SNHLY, CDR2 FYNNEI. The CDR3 spells CASSEGGTSGKATQYF. In DNA form, the CDR3 reads TGTGCCAGCAGTGAAGGGGGGACTAGCGGGAAGGCGACCCAGTACTTC.

This clone was counted once. The chain has TRBV27 and TRBJ2-7; a possible D gene is TRBD2 (6 bases). This CDR3 contains 14 residues. Trimming took 11 bases from V and 0 from J, leaving 17 bases between them. Per germline, CDR1 MNHEY and CDR2 SMNVEV (reference sequence). DNA for the CDR3: TGTGCCCTCAAGGGTGGGGACTCCTCCTACGAGCAGTACTTC. It is translated as CALKGGDSSYEQYF.

This chain links TRBV10-3 with TRBJ2-3, with TRBD2 matching over 7 bases. The germline CDR1 and CDR2 sequences are ENHRY and SYGVKD. CDR3 size: 15 residues. The trim removed 10 bases at V and 2 bases at J, leaving 12 bases unmatched. The CDR3 loop reads CATKLTLAVTDTQYF. CDR3 DNA: TGTGCCACCAAACTTACGCTAGCGGTCACAGATACGCAGTATTTT.

Note on this clone: The junction departs from the called germline gene at one end, perhaps through a read error. This sequence joins TRBV14 and TRBJ2-2; 7 bases are a match to TRBD2. This CDR3 region has 16 residues. Germline loops: CDR1 SGHDN, CDR2 FVKESK. The CDR3 sequence: CASSKDLEGRVGELFF. The CDR3, as DNA: TGTGCCAGCAGCAAAGACCTGGAGGGGAGGGTCGGGGAGCTGTTTTTT.

This chain joins TRBV7-9 and TRBJ2-1; 8 bases agree with TRBD2. This CDR3 comprises 12 residues. Germline loops: CDR1 SEHNR, CDR2 FQNEAQ (reference sequence). Trimming took 6 bases from V and 10 from J; bases not matched to a gene: 5. The CDR3 DNA follows: TGTGCCAGCAGACCCGGGGGGGCGGAGCAGTTCTTC. Translated, it gives CASRPGGAEQFF.

J is TRBJ1-2 and V is TRBV4-1; a weak D match, TRBD1 (5 bases). Per germline, CDR1 MGHRA and CDR2 YSYEKL. With 0 bases removed from V and 5 bases from J, the gap between germline ends came to 10 bases. There are 14 residues in the CDR3. DNA for the CDR3: TGCGCCAGCAGCCAAGAACAGGCACGGTATGGCTACACCTTC. This codes for CASSQEQARYGYTF.

This rearrangement joins TRBV6-5 to TRBJ2-7; D gene ambiguous. Germline V lookup: CDR1 MNHEY, CDR2 SVGAGI. Trimming removed 6 bases at V and 0 bases at J, with 12 bases between. The CDR3 covers 14 residues. CDR3 DNA sequence: TGTGCCAGCAGCCCAGGATTTTCCTCCTACGAGCAGTACTTC. This gives the protein CASSPGFSSYEQYF.

The chain uses TRBV29-1 and TRBJ2-7, with D possibly matching TRBD1 (5 bases). V lost 4 bases to trimming and J lost 3 bases, with 10 bases between them. There are 12 residues in the CDR3. Per germline, CDR1 SQVTM and CDR2 ANQGSEA. CDR3 residues: CSVATEDYEQYF. The CDR3 bases are TGCAGCGTTGCGACAGAAGACTACGAGCAGTACTTC.

The chain couples TRBV19 to TRBJ2-3; 7 bases align to TRBD2. The CDR3 spans 15 residues. V was pared by 6 bases and J by 1 base, with 7 bases of the junction left unmatched. Germline V gene data show CDR1 as LNHDA and CDR2 as SQIVND (reference sequence). Written as DNA, the CDR3 is TGTGCCAGTAGCCCCCCGAGCGGGGGCACAGATACGCAGTATTTT. Its protein product is CASSPPSGGTDTQYF.

The rearrangement links TRBV30 to TRBJ1-2; 7 bases align to TRBD1. The CDR3 is 15 residues long. V lost 5 bases, J lost 2 bases, and 11 bases stayed unmatched. Germline assignment: CDR1 GTSNPN and CDR2 SVGIG (reference sequence). The CDR3 loop reads CAWGDWDSGNYGYTF. The CDR3 DNA sequence: TGTGCCTGGGGGGATTGGGACAGCGGAAACTATGGCTACACCTTC.

The chain carries TRBV2 and TRBJ2-1; TRBD2 matches 9 bases. The CDR3 has 15 residues. In germline, CDR1 is SNHLY, CDR2 FYNNEI. Unmatched junction bases numbered 7, after V lost 6 bases and J lost 4 bases. The DNA for the CDR3 is TGTGCCAGCAGGGCCGGGACTAGCCTTTACAATGAGCAGTTCTTC. This gives the protein CASRAGTSLYNEQFF.

The J gene is TRBJ2-7, the V gene TRBV19; 7 bases match TRBD2. Germline loops: CDR1 LNHDA, CDR2 SQIVND (reference sequence). V gave up 3 bases and J gave up 1 base; unmatched junction bases: 3. The length of the CDR3 is 14 residues. Here the CDR3 DNA reads TGTGCCAGTAGTATGGGGGGGGGATCCTACGAGCAGTACTTC. It encodes CASSMGGGSYEQYF.

The genes are TRBV6-1 and TRBJ2-1; the D gene is possibly TRBD2 (5 bases). Per germline, CDR1 MNHNS and CDR2 SASEGT. There are 14 residues in the CDR3. The germline V and J ends were trimmed by 4 bases and 9 bases, with 16 bases remaining between them. In DNA, the CDR3 is TGTGCCAGCAGTGTCGGTCCGTCAGGAGGTGAGCAGTTCTTC. Translating it yields CASSVGPSGGEQFF.